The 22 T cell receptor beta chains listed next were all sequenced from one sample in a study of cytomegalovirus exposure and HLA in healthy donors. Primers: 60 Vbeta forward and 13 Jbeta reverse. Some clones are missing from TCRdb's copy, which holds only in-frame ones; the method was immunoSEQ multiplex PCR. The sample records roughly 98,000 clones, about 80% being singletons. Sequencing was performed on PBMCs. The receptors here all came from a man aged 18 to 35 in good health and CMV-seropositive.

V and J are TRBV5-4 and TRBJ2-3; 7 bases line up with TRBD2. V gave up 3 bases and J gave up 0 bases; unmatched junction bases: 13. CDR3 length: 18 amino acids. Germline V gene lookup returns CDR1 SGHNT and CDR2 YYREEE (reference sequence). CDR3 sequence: CASSSRYQGTTSTDTQYF. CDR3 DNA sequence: TGTGCCAGCAGCTCACGATATCAAGGGACTACTAGCACAGATACGCAGTATTTT.

CDR3 in amino acids: CASSENLVYEQYF. CDR3 nucleotide sequence: TGTGCCAGCAGCGAGAACCTGGTCTACGAGCAGTACTTC. The chain recombines TRBV27 with TRBJ2-7; D is uncertain. V was trimmed by 6 bases and J by 3 bases, leaving 12 bases between them. The germline gives CDR1 MNHEY, CDR2 SMNVEV (reference sequence). The CDR3 spans 13 residues.

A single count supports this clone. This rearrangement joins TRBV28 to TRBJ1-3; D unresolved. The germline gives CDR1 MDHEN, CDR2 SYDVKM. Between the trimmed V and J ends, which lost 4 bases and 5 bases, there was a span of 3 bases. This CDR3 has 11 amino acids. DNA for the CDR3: TGTGCCAGCAGTTCAAGAAACACCATATATTTT. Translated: CASSSRNTIYF.

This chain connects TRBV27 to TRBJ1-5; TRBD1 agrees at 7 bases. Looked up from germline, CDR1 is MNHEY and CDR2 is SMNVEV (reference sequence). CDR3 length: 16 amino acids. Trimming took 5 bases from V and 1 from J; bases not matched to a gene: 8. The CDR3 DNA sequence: TGTGCCAGCAGTACCCGAGGGGGCACGAGCAATCAGCCCCAGCATTTT. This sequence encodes CASSTRGGTSNQPQHF.

The CDR3 is CAISDSPPNEQFF. Here the CDR3 DNA reads TGTGCCATCAGTGACAGTCCCCCGAATGAGCAGTTCTTC. The chain combines TRBV10-3 with TRBJ2-1; unclear D gene. Germline loops: CDR1 ENHRY, CDR2 SYGVKD. The V end lost 3 bases, the J end lost 7 bases, and 10 bases lay between the germline ends. The CDR3 spans 13 residues.

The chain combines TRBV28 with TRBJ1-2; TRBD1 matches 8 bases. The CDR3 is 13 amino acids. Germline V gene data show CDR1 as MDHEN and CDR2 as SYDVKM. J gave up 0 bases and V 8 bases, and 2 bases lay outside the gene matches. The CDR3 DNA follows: TGTGCCAGCGTGACAGGGGCTAACTATGGCTACACCTTC. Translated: CASVTGANYGYTF.

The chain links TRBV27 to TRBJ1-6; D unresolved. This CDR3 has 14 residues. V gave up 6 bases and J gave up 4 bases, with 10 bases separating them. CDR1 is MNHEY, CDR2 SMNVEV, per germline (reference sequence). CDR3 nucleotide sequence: TGTGCCAGCAGCGGGTCCGTTTATAATTCACCCCTCCACTTT. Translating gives CASSGSVYNSPLHF.

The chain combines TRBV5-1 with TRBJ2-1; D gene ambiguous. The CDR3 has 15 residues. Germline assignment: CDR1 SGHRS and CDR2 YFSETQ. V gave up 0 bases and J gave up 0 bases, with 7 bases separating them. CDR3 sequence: CASSLDSHSYNEQFF. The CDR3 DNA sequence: TGCGCCAGCAGCTTGGACAGTCACTCCTACAATGAGCAGTTCTTC.

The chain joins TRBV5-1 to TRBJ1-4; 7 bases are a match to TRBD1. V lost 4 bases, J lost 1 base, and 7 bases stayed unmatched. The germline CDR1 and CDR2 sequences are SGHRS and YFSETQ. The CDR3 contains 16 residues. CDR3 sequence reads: CASSPDRVGTNEKLFF. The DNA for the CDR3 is TGCGCCAGCAGCCCTGACAGGGTGGGAACTAATGAAAAACTGTTTTTT.

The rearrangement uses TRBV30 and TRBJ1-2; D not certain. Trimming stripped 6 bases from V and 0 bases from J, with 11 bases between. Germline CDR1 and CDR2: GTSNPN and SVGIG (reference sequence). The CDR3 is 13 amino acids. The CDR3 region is CACGRITNYGYTF. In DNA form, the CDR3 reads TGTGCCTGCGGGAGAATTACTAACTATGGCTACACCTTC.

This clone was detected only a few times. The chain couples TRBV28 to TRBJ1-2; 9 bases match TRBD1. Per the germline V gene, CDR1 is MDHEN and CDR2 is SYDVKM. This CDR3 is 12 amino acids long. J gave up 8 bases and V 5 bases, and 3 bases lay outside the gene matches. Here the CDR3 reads CASSPGTGGYTF. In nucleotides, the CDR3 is TGTGCCAGCAGTCCAGGGACAGGGGGCTACACCTTC.

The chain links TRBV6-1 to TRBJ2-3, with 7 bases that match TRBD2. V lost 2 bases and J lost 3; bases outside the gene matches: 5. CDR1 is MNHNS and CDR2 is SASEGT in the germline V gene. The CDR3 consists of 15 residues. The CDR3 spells CASSEMGGVTDTQYF. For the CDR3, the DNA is TGTGCCAGCAGTGAAATGGGGGGGGTTACAGATACGCAGTATTTT.

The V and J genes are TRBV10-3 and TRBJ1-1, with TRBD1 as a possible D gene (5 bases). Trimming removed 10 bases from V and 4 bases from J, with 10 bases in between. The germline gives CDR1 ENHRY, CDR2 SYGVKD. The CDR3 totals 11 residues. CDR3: CATQGVTEAFF. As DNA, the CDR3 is TGTGCCACCCAGGGCGTCACTGAAGCTTTCTTT.

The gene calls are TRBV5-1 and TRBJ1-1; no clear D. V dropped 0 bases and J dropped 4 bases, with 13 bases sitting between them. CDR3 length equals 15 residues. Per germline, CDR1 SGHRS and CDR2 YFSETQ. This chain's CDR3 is CASSLDGHPSTEAFF. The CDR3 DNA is TGCGCCAGCAGCTTGGATGGGCATCCGAGCACTGAAGCTTTCTTT. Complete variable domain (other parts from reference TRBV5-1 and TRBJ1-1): KAGVTQTPRYLIKTRGQQVTLSCSPISGHRSVSWYQQTPGQGLQFLFEYFSETQRNKGNFPGRFSGRQFSNSRSEMNVSTLELGDSALYLCASSLDGHPSTEAFFGQGTRLTVV.

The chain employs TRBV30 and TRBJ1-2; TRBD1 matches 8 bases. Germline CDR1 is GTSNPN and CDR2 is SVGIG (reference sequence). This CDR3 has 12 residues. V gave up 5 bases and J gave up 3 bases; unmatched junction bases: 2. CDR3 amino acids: CAWDRGHYGYTF. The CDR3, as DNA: TGTGCCTGGGACAGGGGACACTATGGCTACACCTTC.

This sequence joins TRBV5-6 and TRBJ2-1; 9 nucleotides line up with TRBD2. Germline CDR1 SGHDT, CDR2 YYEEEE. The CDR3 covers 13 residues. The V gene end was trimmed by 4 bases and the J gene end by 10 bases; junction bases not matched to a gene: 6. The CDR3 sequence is CASSPRTSEEQFF. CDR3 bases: TGTGCCAGCAGCCCCCGGACTAGCGAGGAGCAGTTCTTC.

The CDR3 DNA sequence: TGTGCCAGCAGCCTTAGACGTAGACAGGGAAAAGAGACCCAGTACTTC. Translating it yields CASSLRRRQGKETQYF. The rearrangement links TRBV21-1 to TRBJ2-5; TRBD1 is taken as the D call from the table, unchecked against the DNA. TRBV21-1 is annotated as a pseudogene. The CDR3 contains 16 residues.

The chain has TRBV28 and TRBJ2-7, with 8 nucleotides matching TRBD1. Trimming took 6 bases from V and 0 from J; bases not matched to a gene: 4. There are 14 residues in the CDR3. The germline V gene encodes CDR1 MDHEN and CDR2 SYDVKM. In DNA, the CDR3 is TGTGCCAGCAGAGGGACAGGAGCCTCCTACGAGCAGTACTTC. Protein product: CASRGTGASYEQYF.

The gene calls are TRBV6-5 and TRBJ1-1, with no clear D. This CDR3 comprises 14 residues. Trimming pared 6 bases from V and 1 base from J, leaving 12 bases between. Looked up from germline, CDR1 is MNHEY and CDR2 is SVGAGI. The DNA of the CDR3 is TGTGCCAGCAGCCTCAGAGGGAAGAACACTGAAGCTTTCTTT. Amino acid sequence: CASSLRGKNTEAFF.

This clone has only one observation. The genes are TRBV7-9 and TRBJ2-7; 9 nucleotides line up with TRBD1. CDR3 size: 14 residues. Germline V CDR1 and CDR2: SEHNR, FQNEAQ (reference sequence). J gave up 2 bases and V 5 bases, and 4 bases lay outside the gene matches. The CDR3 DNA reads TGTGCCAGCAGCCGCTGGGACAGGGCCTACGAGCAGTACTTC. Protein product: CASSRWDRAYEQYF.

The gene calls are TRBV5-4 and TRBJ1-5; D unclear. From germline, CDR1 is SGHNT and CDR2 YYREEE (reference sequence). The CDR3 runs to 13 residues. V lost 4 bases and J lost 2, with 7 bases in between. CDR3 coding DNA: TGTGCCAGCAGCCGAGAGGGCAATCAGCCCCAGCATTTT. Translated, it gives CASSREGNQPQHF.

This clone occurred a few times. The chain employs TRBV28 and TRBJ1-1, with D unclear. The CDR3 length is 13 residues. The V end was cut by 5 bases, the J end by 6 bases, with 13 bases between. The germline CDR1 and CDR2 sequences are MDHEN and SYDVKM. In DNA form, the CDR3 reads TGTGCCAGCAGTATCAGGTTCCCGGCTGAAGCTTTCTTT. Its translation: CASSIRFPAEAFF.